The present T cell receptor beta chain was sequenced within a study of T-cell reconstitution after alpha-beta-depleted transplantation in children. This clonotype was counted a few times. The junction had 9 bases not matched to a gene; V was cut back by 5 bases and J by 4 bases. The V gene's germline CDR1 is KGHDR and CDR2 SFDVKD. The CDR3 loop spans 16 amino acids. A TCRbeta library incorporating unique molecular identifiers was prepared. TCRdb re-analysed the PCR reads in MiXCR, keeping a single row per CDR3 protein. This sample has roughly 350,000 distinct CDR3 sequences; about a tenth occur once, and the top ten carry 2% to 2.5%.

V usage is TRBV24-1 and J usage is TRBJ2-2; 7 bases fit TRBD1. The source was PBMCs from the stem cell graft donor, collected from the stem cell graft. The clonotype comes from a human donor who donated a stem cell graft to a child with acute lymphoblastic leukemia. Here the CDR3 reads CATSAAPGQFTGELFF. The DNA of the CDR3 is TGTGCCACCAGTGCCGCTCCGGGACAGTTCACCGGGGAGCTGTTTTTT.